A single sample gave rise to the 13 T cell receptor beta chains below, sequenced in a study of cytomegalovirus exposure and HLA in healthy donors. The PCR was carried out with 60 Vbeta primers and 13 Jbeta primers. Assay: immunoSEQ multiplex PCR; the TCRdb copy retains only in-frame clones and omits some. The sample yields 130,000 to 150,000 clones, roughly 80% seen once. The sample was PBMCs. Every receptor here comes from a male donor in good health and CMV-seronegative.

The V call is TRBV6-5, the J call TRBJ2-5; TRBD1 might be the D (6 bases). Trimming took 4 bases from V and 7 from J, leaving 19 bases between them. CDR1 and CDR2 from the germline V gene are MNHEY and SVGAGI. This CDR3 spans 15 amino acids. CDR3 coding DNA: TGTGCCAGCAGTTGGGGACAAGGGGGTCTTTCGACCCAGTACTTC. Protein product: CASSWGQGGLSTQYF.

This clone was seen a single time. This chain uses TRBV20-1 with TRBJ2-5; no firm D call. The CDR3 runs 11 residues. The ends were cut back, 4 bases at V and 3 bases at J, with 6 bases in the middle. Germline values: CDR1 DFQATT, CDR2 SNEGSKA (reference sequence). CDR3 loop: CSAKQKETQYF. CDR3 DNA: TGCAGTGCTAAACAAAAAGAGACCCAGTACTTC.

The chain combines TRBV28 with TRBJ1-2; the match to TRBD1 covers 7 bases. Per germline, CDR1 MDHEN and CDR2 SYDVKM. V shed 8 bases, J shed 2 bases, and the junction held 8 bases outside the gene matches. This CDR3 is 14 amino acids long. The CDR3 DNA reads as TGTGCCAGCCGGGGGACAGCCACGAACTATGGCTACACCTTC. Its protein is CASRGTATNYGYTF.

The chain joins TRBV29-1 to TRBJ1-2; TRBD1 agrees at 9 bases. V shed 4 bases, J shed 8 bases, and the junction held 11 bases outside the gene matches. Germline V gene data show CDR1 as SQVTM and CDR2 as ANQGSEA. This CDR3 is 14 amino acids long. CDR3 nucleotides: TGCAGCGTTGGGGACAGGGTGATTTTGGAGGGCTACACCTTC. It codes for CSVGDRVILEGYTF.

The chain employs TRBV4-3 and TRBJ2-2; D is uncertain. V lost 0 bases to trimming and J lost 4 bases, with 6 bases between them. The CDR3 has 14 amino acids. Germline-derived CDR1 and CDR2 are LGHNA and YSLEER. The CDR3: CASSQDYFTGELFF. The CDR3 DNA reads as TGCGCCAGCAGCCAAGACTATTTCACCGGGGAGCTGTTTTTT.

This chain joins TRBV9 and TRBJ2-1; 8 nucleotides line up with TRBD2. V shed 4 bases and J 2 bases; nucleotides not matched to a gene: 5. Germline CDR1 reads SGDLS; CDR2 reads YYNGEE. The CDR3 consists of 15 residues. For the CDR3, the DNA is TGTGCCAGCAGCCTTAGCGGGGAACCCTACAATGAGCAGTTCTTC. This sequence encodes CASSLSGEPYNEQFF. Drawing the rest from reference TRBV9 and TRBJ2-1, the complete variable domain is DSGVTQTPKHLITATGQRVTLRCSPRSGDLSVYWYQQSLDQGLQFLIQYYNGEERAKGNILERFSAQQFPDLHSELNLSSLELGDSALYFCASSLSGEPYNEQFFGPGTRLTVL.

The V and J genes are TRBV30 and TRBJ1-1, with D perhaps TRBD1 (5 bases). Trimming left V 0 bases short and J 3 bases short, with 11 bases between. Germline V gene sequence: CDR1 GTSNPN, CDR2 SVGIG (reference sequence). This CDR3 has 14 residues. Here the CDR3 reads CAWSVGGSYTEAFF. CDR3 sequence (DNA): TGTGCCTGGAGTGTCGGGGGATCCTACACTGAAGCTTTCTTT.

The chain recombines TRBV18 with TRBJ2-2; D is possibly TRBD1 (6 bases). CDR3 length equals 17 residues. CDR1 is KGHSH, CDR2 LQKENI, per germline. V gave up 4 bases and J gave up 5 bases, with 20 bases separating them. CDR3 DNA: TGTGCCAGCTCACGAGAACGTTACGCTACAGGGACCGGGGAGCTGTTTTTT. It specifies CASSRERYATGTGELFF.

The gene calls are TRBV5-1 and TRBJ1-5; 8 bases are a match to TRBD1. Trimming removed 2 bases from V and 7 bases from J; junction bases left unmatched: 5. Looked up from germline, CDR1 is SGHRS and CDR2 is YFSETQ. The CDR3 extends over 14 amino acids. The CDR3: CASSFGQGEQPQHF. DNA for the CDR3: TGCGCCAGCAGCTTTGGACAGGGTGAACAGCCCCAGCATTTT.

V is TRBV4-2 and J is TRBJ2-6, with D tentatively TRBD1 (6 bases). This CDR3 has 19 amino acids. CDR1 LGHNA and CDR2 YNFKEQ come from the germline V gene. V lost 0 bases, J lost 3 bases, and 18 bases lay in between. CDR3 DNA: TGTGCCAGCAGCCAAGATAGGGGACAAGGGCGATATGGGGCCAACGTCCTGACTTTC. Protein: CASSQDRGQGRYGANVLTF.

This chain joins TRBV18 and TRBJ2-3; D is possibly TRBD1 (5 bases). The CDR3 runs to 14 residues. Germline-derived CDR1 and CDR2 are KGHSH and LQKENI. The V and J ends lost 6 bases and 4 bases respectively, with 14 bases between them. CDR3 bases: TGTGCCAGCTCGCTGGACATTGGTTCAGATACGCAGTATTTT. Translating it yields CASSLDIGSDTQYF.

This rearrangement joins TRBV6-5 to TRBJ2-1; a possible D gene is TRBD1 (5 bases). There are 13 residues in the CDR3. V lost 4 bases to trimming and J lost 9 bases, with 13 bases between them. Per the germline V gene, CDR1 is MNHEY and CDR2 is SVGAGI. The CDR3 loop is CASSFLDRGEQFF. CDR3 coding DNA: TGTGCCAGCAGTTTCTTAGACAGAGGTGAGCAGTTCTTC.

This chain links TRBV7-2 with TRBJ1-1, with TRBD1 matching over 7 bases. Germline values: CDR1 SGHTA, CDR2 FQGNSA. V trimming: 1 base; J trimming: 5 bases; junction bases outside the gene matches: 10. This CDR3 spans 16 amino acids. CDR3 region: CASSLGGGRGGTEAFF. Here the CDR3 DNA reads TGTGCCAGCAGCTTAGGAGGGGGCAGGGGAGGAACTGAAGCTTTCTTT.